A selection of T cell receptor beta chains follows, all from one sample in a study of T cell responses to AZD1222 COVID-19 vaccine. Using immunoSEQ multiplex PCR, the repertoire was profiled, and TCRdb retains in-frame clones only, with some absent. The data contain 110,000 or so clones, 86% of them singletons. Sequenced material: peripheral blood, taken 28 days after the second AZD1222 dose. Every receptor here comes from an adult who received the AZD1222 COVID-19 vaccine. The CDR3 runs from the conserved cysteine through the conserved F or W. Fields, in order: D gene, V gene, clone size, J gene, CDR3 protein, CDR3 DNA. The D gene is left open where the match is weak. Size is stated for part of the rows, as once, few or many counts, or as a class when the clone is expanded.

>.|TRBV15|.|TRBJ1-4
CATSRGMGGVVFF
TGTGCCACCAGCAGAGGCATGGGGGGAGTGGTGTTTTTT
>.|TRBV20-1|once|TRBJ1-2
CSASTQARGNYGYTF
TGCAGTGCTAGTACTCAGGCTCGGGGTAACTATGGCTACACCTTC
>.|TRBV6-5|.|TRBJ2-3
CASRQENTQYF
TGTGCCAGCAGACAGGAAAATACGCAGTATTTT
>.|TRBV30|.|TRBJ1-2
CAWSTAGYGYTF
TGTGCCTGGAGTACGGCTGGATATGGCTACACCTTC
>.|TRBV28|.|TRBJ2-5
CASSPRGNTGPGETQYF
TGTGCCAGCAGTCCCCGGGGGAATACAGGGCCGGGAGAGACCCAGTACTTC
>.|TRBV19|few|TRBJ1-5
CASTPGGGQPQHF
TGTGCCAGTACCCCAGGAGGGGGTCAGCCCCAGCATTTT
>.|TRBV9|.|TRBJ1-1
CASSPKSGPEAFF
TGTGCCAGCAGCCCCAAGAGCGGTCCTGAAGCTTTCTTT
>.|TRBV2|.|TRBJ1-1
CASRAYREALFEAFF
TGTGCCAGCAGAGCATACCGGGAAGCCCTATTTGAAGCTTTCTTT
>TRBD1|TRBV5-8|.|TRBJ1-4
CASSLRPGQGASKLFF
TGTGCCAGCAGCTTGCGGCCGGGACAGGGAGCCTCAAAACTGTTTTTT
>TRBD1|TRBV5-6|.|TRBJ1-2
CASSLGRGQNGYTF
TGTGCCAGCAGCTTGGGGAGGGGGCAGAATGGCTACACCTTC
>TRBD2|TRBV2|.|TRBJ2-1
CASSHGLAGGYNEQFF
TGTGCCAGCAGTCATGGACTAGCGGGGGGCTACAATGAGCAGTTCTTC
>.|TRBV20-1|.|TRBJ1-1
CSASGPGSGTEAFF
TGCAGTGCTAGTGGGCCAGGGTCGGGCACTGAAGCTTTCTTT
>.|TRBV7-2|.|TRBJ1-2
CASSILPISNYGYTF
TGTGCCAGCAGCATTCTTCCCATTTCTAACTATGGCTACACCTTC
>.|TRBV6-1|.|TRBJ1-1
CASSERQSKAFF
TGTGCTAGCAGTGAAAGGCAGAGTAAAGCTTTCTTT
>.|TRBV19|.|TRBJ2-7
CASTSQRGSEQYF
TGTGCCAGTACCTCCCAGAGAGGGTCCGAGCAGTACTTC
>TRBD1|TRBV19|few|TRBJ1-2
CASRVGAGGLYGYTF
TGTGCCAGCCGCGTTGGGGCAGGGGGCCTCTATGGCTACACCTTC
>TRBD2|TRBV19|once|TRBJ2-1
CASSIDLRGGLYEQFF
TGTGCCAGTAGTATAGATCTGCGGGGGGGCCTCTATGAGCAGTTCTTC
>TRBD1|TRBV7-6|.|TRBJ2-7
CASSRQTGGGYEQYF
TGTGCCAGCAGCCGACAAACAGGGGGCGGCTACGAGCAGTACTTC
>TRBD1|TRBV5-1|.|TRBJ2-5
CASSGGTGGYQETQYF
TGCGCCAGCAGCGGAGGGACAGGGGGATACCAAGAGACCCAGTACTTC
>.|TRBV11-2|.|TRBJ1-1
CASSLEQMNTEAFF
TGTGCCAGCAGCTTAGAACAGATGAACACTGAAGCTTTCTTT
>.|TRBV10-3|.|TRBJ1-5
CAISSIGSQPQHF
TGTGCCATCAGTAGCATCGGCAGTCAGCCCCAGCATTTT
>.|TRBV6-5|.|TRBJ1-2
CASSPNTNYGYTF
TGTGCCAGCAGCCCAAACACAAACTATGGCTACACCTTC
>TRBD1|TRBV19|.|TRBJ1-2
CASSAGQGYGYTF
TGTGCCAGTAGTGCGGGACAGGGTTATGGCTACACCTTC
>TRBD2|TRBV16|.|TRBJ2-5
CASSQGTSGGAPETQYF
TGTGCCAGCAGCCAAGGGACTAGCGGGGGAGCCCCAGAGACCCAGTACTTC